Shown below are 26 T cell receptor beta chains from a single sample sequenced in a study of shared clonotypes between healthy human individuals. Generated by immunoSEQ multiplex PCR, the TCRdb table keeps only in-frame clones and is missing some. In the table there are 1.5 million to 2.5 million clones, around 96% of which are singletons. Naive CD8 isolation took CD45RO-negative cells positively selected for CCR7 and excluded terminally differentiated effector memory CD45RA+ cells. Sequencing was carried out using naive CD8+ T cells sorted from blood. These TCRs come from a man aged 18 to 29 in good health.

The rearrangement joins TRBV27 to TRBJ1-2; 12 bases align to TRBD1. The germline V gene has CDR1 MNHEY and CDR2 SMNVEV (reference sequence). This CDR3 spans 14 amino acids. V lost 7 bases, J lost 7 bases, and 7 bases stayed unmatched. The CDR3 region is CASKAGTGGSGYTF. The CDR3 DNA follows: TGTGCCAGCAAGGCCGGGACAGGGGGCTCTGGCTACACCTTC.

This chain links TRBV4-1 with TRBJ1-2, with D unresolved. V was cut by 1 base and J by 6 bases, with 18 bases left in between. Looked up from germline, CDR1 is MGHRA and CDR2 is YSYEKL. The CDR3 covers 16 residues. Here the CDR3 reads CASSQVDGVGLNGYTF. The CDR3 DNA sequence: TGCGCCAGCAGCCAAGTGGACGGAGTGGGTCTTAATGGCTACACCTTC.

The V call is TRBV28, the J call TRBJ2-5, with 10 bases aligning to TRBD1. Trimming at V came to 4 bases and at J to 5 bases, leaving 4 bases not matched to a gene. CDR1 and CDR2 from the germline V gene are MDHEN and SYDVKM. The CDR3 consists of 14 residues. CDR3 sequence reads: CASSSDRGVETQYF. DNA for the CDR3: TGTGCCAGCAGTTCGGACAGGGGGGTGGAGACCCAGTACTTC.

The chain combines TRBV18 with TRBJ2-3, with D unclear. CDR3 size: 14 residues. CDR1 and CDR2 (germline): KGHSH, LQKENI. Trimming removed 6 bases at V and 2 bases at J, with 12 bases between. The CDR3 sequence: CASSNDPPTDTQYF. CDR3 nucleotide sequence: TGTGCCAGCTCGAACGATCCGCCCACAGATACGCAGTATTTT. Looking up the rest from reference TRBV18 and TRBJ2-3 gives the full variable domain: NAGVMQNPRHLVRRRGQEARLRCSPMKGHSHVYWYRQLPEEGLKFMVYLQKENIIDESGMPKERFSAEFPKEGPSILRIQQVVRGDSAAYFCASSNDPPTDTQYFGPGTRLTVL.

This clone was found a few times. Other DNA sequences in the same sample also yield this CDR3. The rearrangement joins TRBV7-9 to TRBJ2-7; D is uncertain. The CDR3 runs to 12 residues. The ends were cut back, 3 bases at V and 3 bases at J, with 6 bases in the middle. Germline V gene sequence: CDR1 SEHNR, CDR2 FQNEAQ (reference sequence). Here the CDR3 reads CASSFGLYEQYF. CDR3 nucleotide sequence: TGTGCCAGCAGCTTCGGGCTCTACGAGCAGTACTTC.

The chain is built from TRBV9 and TRBJ2-1; D unclear. CDR1 is SGDLS, CDR2 YYNGEE, per germline. CDR3 size: 17 residues. Deletions cut 3 bases from V and 0 bases from J, with 16 bases between. CDR3 sequence (DNA): TGTGCCAGCAGCGCCAAGGGTTTGGCTGCCTCCTACAATGAGCAGTTCTTC. It is translated as CASSAKGLAASYNEQFF.

The CDR3 here is CASSSPDTYNEQFF. The DNA of the CDR3 is TGTGCCAGCAGTTCACCGGACACCTACAATGAGCAGTTCTTC. V gene TRBV27 combines with J gene TRBJ2-1; tentatively, D is TRBD1 (5 bases). This CDR3 has 14 residues. The V and J ends lost 4 bases and 2 bases respectively, with 9 bases between them. Germline CDR1 reads MNHEY; CDR2 reads SMNVEV (reference sequence).

The rearrangement links TRBV28 to TRBJ2-7; no definite D call. The CDR3 sequence is 14 residues long. Germline V gives CDR1 MDHEN, CDR2 SYDVKM. Trimming shortened V by 3 bases and J by 5 bases, and 14 bases separated the two germline ends. The DNA for the CDR3 is TGTGCCAGCAGTTTGTCCCGGACCAAAGACGAGCAGTACTTC. It yields the protein CASSLSRTKDEQYF.

J is TRBJ1-5 and V is TRBV23-1, with D hard to call. TRBV23-1 is known as an ORF, though its function is uncertain. With 7 bases removed from V and 7 bases from J, the gap between germline ends came to 14 bases. This CDR3 contains 13 residues. The CDR3 sequence is CASKSLSGQPQHF. Written as DNA, the CDR3 is TGCGCCAGCAAATCTCTTTCTGGCCAGCCCCAGCATTTT.

Comment on this clone: The sample carries other DNA sequences with the same CDR3. This rearrangement joins TRBV6-5 to TRBJ2-7; D ambiguous. Trimming cost V 7 bases and J 1 base, with 5 bases left between them. The CDR3 has 11 residues. Germline CDR1 reads MNHEY; CDR2 reads SVGAGI. CDR3 protein: CASTDSYEQYF. The CDR3 DNA follows: TGTGCCAGCACAGATTCCTACGAGCAGTACTTC.

V usage is TRBV7-9 and J usage is TRBJ2-5; no reliable D call. The germline gives CDR1 SEHNR, CDR2 FQNEAQ (reference sequence). This CDR3 is 13 amino acids long. V lost 3 bases and J lost 8, with 13 bases in between. Here the CDR3 reads CASSFGHPNTQYF. As DNA, the CDR3 is TGTGCCAGCAGCTTCGGCCACCCGAATACCCAGTACTTC.

This chain uses TRBV6-1 with TRBJ2-7; D may correspond to TRBD1 or TRBD2 (6 bases each). Trimming left V 2 bases short and J 5 bases short, with 19 bases between. Germline CDR1 and CDR2: MNHNS and SASEGT. This CDR3 has 16 amino acids. CDR3: CASSEFGGLGGNEQYF. The CDR3 DNA sequence: TGTGCCAGCAGTGAATTTGGTGGTCTGGGGGGCAACGAGCAGTACTTC.

V usage is TRBV7-3 and J usage is TRBJ2-7; no clear D gene. Germline V gene data show CDR1 as SGHTA and CDR2 as FQGTGA. The CDR3 loop spans 14 amino acids. V was pared by 1 base and J by 6 bases, with 13 bases between. Here the CDR3 reads CASSLKDIRVEQYF. The CDR3 DNA sequence: TGTGCCAGCAGCTTAAAGGATATTAGAGTCGAGCAGTACTTC.

This clone has only a few counts. V usage is TRBV7-8 and J usage is TRBJ1-5, with 9 bases that match TRBD1. This CDR3 has 15 amino acids. V lost 4 bases and J lost 6; bases outside the gene matches: 7. From germline, CDR1 is SGHVS and CDR2 FQNEAQ. CDR3 bases: TGTGCCAGCAGCTCGAGGGACAGGGCTGGTCAGCCCCAGCATTTT. It is translated as CASSSRDRAGQPQHF.

The chain employs TRBV2 and TRBJ2-3, with 13 bases aligning to TRBD2. J was trimmed by 2 bases and V by 6 bases; bases with no gene match: 5. The V gene's germline CDR1 is SNHLY and CDR2 FYNNEI. The CDR3 sequence is 16 residues long. The CDR3 DNA reads as TGTGCCAGCAGGGAGGGACTAGCGGGACCCACAGATACGCAGTATTTT. Protein product: CASREGLAGPTDTQYF.

The rearrangement links TRBV19 to TRBJ2-3, with no clear D. This CDR3 contains 15 residues. Germline CDR1 LNHDA, CDR2 SQIVND (reference sequence). Trimming stripped 4 bases from V and 3 bases from J, with 14 bases between. The CDR3 DNA sequence: TGTGCCAGTAGTACCCTCCCGGTACTAACAGATACGCAGTATTTT. Protein: CASSTLPVLTDTQYF.

The chain carries TRBV5-1 and TRBJ1-1; D perhaps matches TRBD1 (5 bases). There are 13 residues in the CDR3. Germline lookup yields CDR1 SGHRS and CDR2 YFSETQ. Trimming removed 0 bases at V and 5 bases at J, with 8 bases between. The CDR3 loop reads CASSLDWGTEAFF. The CDR3 DNA reads TGCGCCAGCAGCTTGGATTGGGGGACTGAAGCTTTCTTT.

The chain joins TRBV11-2 to TRBJ2-7, with D possibly being TRBD2 (6 bases). This CDR3 has 14 residues. The germline V gene encodes CDR1 SGHAT and CDR2 FQNNGV. Trimming cost V 5 bases and J 5 bases, with 16 bases left between them. CDR3 region: CASSHSWAGHEQYF. The DNA of the CDR3 is TGTGCCAGCAGCCACTCGTGGGCGGGACACGAGCAGTACTTC.

V gene TRBV5-1 combines with J gene TRBJ1-4; 7 bases map to TRBD1. This CDR3 spans 14 amino acids. Per the germline V gene, CDR1 is SGHRS and CDR2 is YFSETQ. Unmatched junction bases numbered 3, after V lost 0 bases and J lost 7 bases. The CDR3 is CASSLAGGSEKLFF. CDR3 bases: TGCGCCAGCAGCTTGGCAGGGGGTAGTGAAAAACTGTTTTTT.

This sequence joins TRBV4-1 and TRBJ2-7; D remains ambiguous. CDR1 MGHRA and CDR2 YSYEKL come from the germline V gene. The CDR3 consists of 13 residues. V was pared by 4 bases and J by 4 bases, with 11 bases between. In DNA, the CDR3 is TGCGCCAGCAGCCCCCCCGGCGCGTACGAGCAGTACTTC. Its protein is CASSPPGAYEQYF.

Details on this clone: Different DNA sequences within this sample yield the same CDR3. The chain carries TRBV27 and TRBJ2-7; D uncertain. V gave up 2 bases and J gave up 0 bases, with 5 bases separating them. The CDR3 totals 13 residues. The germline V gene has CDR1 MNHEY and CDR2 SMNVEV (reference sequence). CDR3 nucleotides: TGTGCCAGCAGTTTAGGGGACTCCTACGAGCAGTACTTC. The encoded protein is CASSLGDSYEQYF.

V is TRBV6-1 and J is TRBJ1-5; D perhaps matches TRBD1 (6 bases). The germline V and J ends were trimmed by 3 bases and 2 bases, with 11 bases remaining between them. Germline V gives CDR1 MNHNS, CDR2 SASEGT. The CDR3 length is 15 residues. This chain's CDR3 is CASSDGRGGNQPQHF. CDR3 in DNA: TGTGCCAGCAGTGATGGCAGGGGAGGCAATCAGCCCCAGCATTTT.

The chain joins TRBV11-1 to TRBJ2-2; 11 bases agree with TRBD1. This CDR3 has 16 amino acids. Germline trimming cut 5 bases from V and 3 bases from J; bases unmatched to any gene: 5. The germline V gene has CDR1 SGHAT and CDR2 FQDESV (reference sequence). Here the CDR3 DNA reads TGTGCCAGCAGCGCCCGGGACAGGGGGTACACCGGGGAGCTGTTTTTT. It translates to CASSARDRGYTGELFF.

On this clone itself: Other nucleotide sequences from this sample produce the same CDR3. V is TRBV6-1 and J is TRBJ1-3; no clear D gene. The CDR3 has 14 residues. V was cut by 3 bases and J by 1 base, with 7 bases left in between. The germline V gene has CDR1 MNHNS and CDR2 SASEGT. Here the CDR3 DNA reads TGTGCCAGCAGTGAGGGGTCTTCTGGAAACACCATATATTTT. This gives the protein CASSEGSSGNTIYF.

The chain uses TRBV11-2 and TRBJ2-7, with D perhaps matching TRBD2 (7 bases). In germline, CDR1 is SGHAT, CDR2 FQNNGV. The length of the CDR3 is 16 residues. The V end lost 5 bases, the J end lost 5 bases, and 22 bases lay between the germline ends. The CDR3 spells CASSLLRGGGYNEQYF. In DNA, the CDR3 is TGTGCCAGCAGCCTACTTCGAGGGGGGGGATACAACGAGCAGTACTTC.

This clone was seen once. V and J are TRBV27 and TRBJ2-2, with unresolved D. V dropped 7 bases and J dropped 3 bases, with 15 bases sitting between them. The CDR3 length is 15 residues. Germline V gene sequence: CDR1 MNHEY, CDR2 SMNVEV (reference sequence). The CDR3 sequence: CASTHAAEYTGELFF. The CDR3 DNA sequence: TGTGCCAGCACTCACGCGGCGGAGTACACCGGGGAGCTGTTTTTT.